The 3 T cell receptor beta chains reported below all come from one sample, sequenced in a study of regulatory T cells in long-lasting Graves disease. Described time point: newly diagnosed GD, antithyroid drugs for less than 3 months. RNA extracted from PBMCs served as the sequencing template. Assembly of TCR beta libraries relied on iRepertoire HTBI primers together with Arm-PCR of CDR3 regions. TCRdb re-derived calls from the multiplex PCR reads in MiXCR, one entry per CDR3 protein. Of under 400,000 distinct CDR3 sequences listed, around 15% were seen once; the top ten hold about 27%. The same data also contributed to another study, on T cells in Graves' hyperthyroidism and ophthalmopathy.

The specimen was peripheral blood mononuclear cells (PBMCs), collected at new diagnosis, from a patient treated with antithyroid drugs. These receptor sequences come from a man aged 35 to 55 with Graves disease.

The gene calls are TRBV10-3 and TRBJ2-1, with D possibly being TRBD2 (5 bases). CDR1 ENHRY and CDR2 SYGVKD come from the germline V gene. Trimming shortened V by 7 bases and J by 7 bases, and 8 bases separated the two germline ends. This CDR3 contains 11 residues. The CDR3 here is CAIKDFNEQFF. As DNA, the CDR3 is TGTGCCATCAAGGACTTTAATGAGCAGTTCTTC.

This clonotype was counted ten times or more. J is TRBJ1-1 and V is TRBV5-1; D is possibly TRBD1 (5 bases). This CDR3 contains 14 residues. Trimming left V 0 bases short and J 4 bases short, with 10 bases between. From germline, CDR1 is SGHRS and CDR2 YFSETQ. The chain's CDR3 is CASSLERGSTEAFF. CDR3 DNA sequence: TGCGCCAGCAGCTTGGAAAGGGGAAGCACTGAAGCTTTCTTT.

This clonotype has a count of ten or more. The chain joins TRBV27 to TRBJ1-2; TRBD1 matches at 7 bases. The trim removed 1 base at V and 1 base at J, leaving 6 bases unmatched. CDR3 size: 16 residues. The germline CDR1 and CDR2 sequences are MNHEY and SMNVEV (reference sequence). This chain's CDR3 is CASSLFRDRFNYGYTF. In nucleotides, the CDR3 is TGTGCCAGCAGTTTATTTAGGGACAGATTTAACTATGGCTACACCTTC.